This T cell receptor beta chain came from a study of blood T cell repertoires in COVID-19. Data came from immunoSEQ multiplex PCR; TCRdb stores just in-frame clones and leaves some out. The repertoire consists of over 80,000 clones, with approximately 91% occurring once and the leading ten covering approximately 1.7%. Germline-derived CDR1 and CDR2 are SGHNT and YYREEE (reference sequence). This CDR3 is built from 15 residues. V was clipped by 0 bases and J by 5 bases; unmatched bases: 6. The genes are TRBV5-4 and TRBJ2-7, with 9 positions matching TRBD2. This TCR was sampled from a man aged 60-69 years with acute or convalescent COVID-19. Sequencing used peripheral blood. DNA of the CDR3: TGTGCCAGCAGCTTGGGTGGTAGCGGGAGCGACGAGCAGTACTTC. Protein product: CASSLGGSGSDEQYF.